This T cell receptor beta chain was captured by sequencing in a study of T cell clonality in common variable immunodeficiency. Caucasian heritage predominated among both patients and controls. Heparinized whole blood, about 4.5 to 9 ml, came from each donor. This clone was detected ten times or more. The antigen remains undetermined. The CDR3 end is not reached by the read, which stops 3 residues before it; the germline J gene fills it in. Points from the study as a whole: What drives increased CVID clonality needs T cell subpopulation sequencing. Links between repertoire features and CVID complications were heterogeneity-limited.

Germline V gene data show CDR1 as SGHVS and CDR2 as FNYEAQ. Trimming cost V 0 bases and J 2 bases, with 8 bases left between them. The CDR3 length is 15 residues. The table came from immunoSEQ multiplex PCR; TCRdb's copy has only in-frame clones and leaves some out. There are about 81,000 clones in the sample, none observed a single time. This receptor was obtained from a person aged 18-69 years in good health. The chain is built from TRBV7-6 and TRBJ2-1; D not certain. Sequencing input: peripheral blood mononuclear cells. This chain's CDR3 is CASSLALTAYNEQFF. The sequenced CDR3 bases are TGTGCCAGCAGCTTAGCGCTTACAGCCTACAATGAG.